What follows are 18 T cell receptor beta chains derived from one specimen sequenced in a study of T cells in Graves' hyperthyroidism and ophthalmopathy. The TCR beta CDR3 regions underwent amplification using RNA transcripts as the source. The primer set for the first-round RT-PCR of the TCR CDR3 was HTBI. TCRdb reprocessed the multiplex PCR reads with MiXCR, giving one entry per CDR3 protein. In the table there are roughly 580,000 distinct CDR3 sequences, 11% to 15% of which are singletons. Specimen: blood. The receptors shown here come from a woman under 40 with Graves' hyperthyroidism that later progressed to Graves' ophthalmopathy.

J is TRBJ2-1 and V is TRBV30, with TRBD2 matching over 14 bases. Germline lookup yields CDR1 GTSNPN and CDR2 SVGIG (reference sequence). This CDR3 has 13 residues. The V gene end was trimmed by 3 bases and the J gene end by 14 bases; junction bases not matched to a gene: 6. DNA of the CDR3: TGTGCCTGGAGCGGGACTAGCGGGAGTTGGGAGTTCTTC. Its protein product is CAWSGTSGSWEFF.

This clonotype came up many times. The genes are TRBV28 and TRBJ2-7; 9 bases match TRBD2. The CDR3 runs to 15 residues. The V segment lost 1 base and the J segment 5 bases; nucleotides outside the gene matches: 6. In germline, CDR1 is MDHEN, CDR2 SYDVKM. In DNA form, the CDR3 reads TGTGCCAGCAGTTTATTGGTAGCGGGAGTAAACGAGCAGTACTTC. Translation: CASSLLVAGVNEQYF.

Concerning this clonotype itself: A read error may explain this, as a much larger clone is one base away. This chain joins TRBV9 and TRBJ2-5, with 10 bases identical to TRBD2. The J call may be incorrect, as the DNA end agrees better with TRBJ2-1. The CDR3 is 16 amino acids. Germline CDR1 and CDR2: SGDLS and YYNGEE. CDR3 DNA: TGTGCCAGCAGCGTAGAAAGCGGGAGGGATCAAGAGACCCAGTTCTTC. Translation gives CASSVESGRDQETQFF.

This clonotype has at least ten counts. The chain is built from TRBV20-1 and TRBJ2-3; tentative D call: TRBD1 (6 bases). The CDR3 covers 16 residues. V lost 3 bases to trimming and J lost 3 bases, with 19 bases between them. The V gene's germline CDR1 is DFQATT and CDR2 SNEGSKA (reference sequence). In DNA form, the CDR3 reads TGCAGTGCTAGGGCGATCCCCGGGACAACGACAGATACGCAGTATTTT. This gives the protein CSARAIPGTTTDTQYF.

The chain carries TRBV27 and TRBJ2-7, with 7 bases lining up with TRBD2. CDR3 length: 15 amino acids. The V gene's germline CDR1 is MNHEY and CDR2 SMNVEV (reference sequence). Trimming took 2 bases from V and 3 from J; bases not matched to a gene: 7. The CDR3 sequence: CASSLVGRDYYEQYF. CDR3 DNA sequence: TGTGCCAGCAGTTTAGTCGGCAGGGACTACTACGAGCAGTACTTC.

This clonotype occurred many times. The chain has TRBV7-2 and TRBJ1-2; D ambiguous. CDR3 length equals 13 residues. V was shortened by 6 bases and J by 2 bases, with 10 bases between the two germline ends. Germline V CDR1 and CDR2: SGHTA, FQGNSA. The CDR3 sequence is CASSLDLNYGYTF. Written as DNA, the CDR3 is TGTGCCAGCAGTTTGGACCTAAACTATGGCTACACCTTC.

This clonotype was observed once. The CDR3: CASSYGTGTEAHTIYF. The DNA of the CDR3 is TGTGCCAGCAGTTACGGTACCGGGACAGAAGCCCACACCATATATTTT. V and J are TRBV6-5 and TRBJ1-3; 7 nucleotides line up with TRBD1. Per the germline V gene, CDR1 is MNHEY and CDR2 is SVGAGI. The CDR3 loop spans 16 amino acids. Trimming at V came to 2 bases and at J to 8 bases, leaving 12 bases not matched to a gene.

The sample holds many counts of this clonotype. This sequence joins TRBV7-9 and TRBJ1-1; no clear D gene. V was pared by 1 base and J by 5 bases, with 8 bases between. CDR3 size: 13 residues. CDR1 SEHNR and CDR2 FQNEAQ come from the germline V gene (reference sequence). The CDR3 loop reads CASSLEEGTEAFF. CDR3 in DNA: TGTGCCAGCAGCTTAGAAGAGGGAACTGAAGCTTTCTTT. The full variable domain, rest sourced from reference TRBV7-9 and TRBJ1-1, is DTGVSQNPRHKITKRGQNVTFRCDPISEHNRLYWYRQTLGQGPEFLTYFQNEAQLEKSRLLSDRFSAERPKGSFSTLEIQRTEQGDSAMYLCASSLEEGTEAFFGQGTRLTVV.

In this sample, this clonotype turned up many times. The chain has TRBV27 and TRBJ1-2, with 7 bases aligning to TRBD1. CDR3 length: 19 amino acids. J gave up 7 bases and V 5 bases, and 25 bases lay outside the gene matches. Germline V gene sequence: CDR1 MNHEY, CDR2 SMNVEV (reference sequence). CDR3 DNA: TGTGCCAGCAGTAACAACCGGCTCAGGGGGGAGGGGAAAGAGGTTGGCTACACCTTC. Protein product: CASSNNRLRGEGKEVGYTF.

At least ten counts were recorded for this clonotype. The rearrangement joins TRBV12-3 or TRBV12-4 to TRBJ2-3; perhaps TRBD1 as D (6 bases). CDR3 size: 15 residues. Trimming took off 2 bases at V and 2 bases at J, with 11 bases between the two ends. This chain's CDR3 is CASSLRGKPTDTQYF. The CDR3 nucleotides are TGTGCCAGCAGTTTAAGGGGGAAGCCCACAGATACGCAGTATTTT.

There are a few counts of this clonotype. One base away lies a much larger clone, so this may be a sequencing read error. The V and J genes are TRBV2 and TRBJ1-2; D ambiguous. Deletions cut 3 bases from V and 0 bases from J, with 5 bases between. Looked up from germline, CDR1 is SNHLY and CDR2 is FYNNEI. The CDR3 is made up of 13 amino acids. The CDR3 sequence is CASSDGANYGYTF. CDR3 nucleotide sequence: TGTGCCAGCAGTGACGGAGCTAACTATGGCTACACCTTC.

The V and J genes are TRBV6-2 or TRBV6-3 and TRBJ1-1; no firm D call. The V end lost 0 bases, the J end lost 4 bases, and 18 bases lay between the germline ends. The CDR3 has 17 residues. CDR1 and CDR2 from the germline V gene are MNHEY and SVGEGT. CDR3 in DNA: TGTGCCAGCAGTTACTCTAGTGGAGGGATAAGAATCACTGAAGCTTTCTTT. This translates into CASSYSSGGIRITEAFF.

This clonotype was recorded a few times. The chain combines TRBV4-1 with TRBJ1-1; D possibly corresponds to TRBD1 (5 bases). The CDR3 runs 14 residues. Germline values: CDR1 MGHRA, CDR2 YSYEKL. Between the trimmed V and J ends, which lost 0 bases and 4 bases, there was a span of 9 bases. CDR3 region: CASSQETRGTEAFF. In DNA, the CDR3 is TGCGCCAGCAGCCAAGAGACAAGGGGCACTGAAGCTTTCTTT.

Many counts were recorded for this clonotype. This chain uses TRBV25-1 with TRBJ2-7; 8 bases fit TRBD1. The CDR3 is 17 residues long. Germline CDR1 is MGHDK and CDR2 is SYGVNS. V shed 6 bases, J shed 2 bases, and the junction held 15 bases outside the gene matches. The CDR3 loop is CASRGGGQGNPPYEQYF. CDR3 sequence (DNA): TGTGCCAGCAGGGGGGGAGGACAGGGAAATCCCCCCTACGAGCAGTACTTC.

The gene calls are TRBV11-3 and TRBJ2-1; TRBD2 might be the D (6 bases). The CDR3 is made up of 15 amino acids. V gave up 6 bases and J gave up 7 bases, with 19 bases separating them. Looked up from germline, CDR1 is SGHNT and CDR2 is YENEEA. The chain's CDR3 is CASSLSPGVGNEQFF. The CDR3, as DNA: TGTGCCAGCAGTTTATCACCGGGAGTGGGGAATGAGCAGTTCTTC.

As concerns this clonotype: At one end the junction does not follow the germline gene, possibly because of a read error. CDR3 region: CASSSAGGRTEALF. As DNA, the CDR3 is TGCGCCAGCAGCTCAGCAGGGGGCAGGACTGAAGCTTTGTTT. The J gene is TRBJ1-1, the V gene TRBV5-1; TRBD1 matches at 8 bases. This CDR3 has 14 amino acids. Germline assignment: CDR1 SGHRS and CDR2 YFSETQ. Together with reference TRBV5-1 and TRBJ1-1, the CDR3 gives the full variable domain: KAGVTQTPRYLIKTRGQQVTLSCSPISGHRSVSWYQQTPGQGLQFLFEYFSETQRNKGNFPGRFSGRQFSNSRSEMNVSTLELGDSALYLCASSSAGGRTEALFGQGTRLTVV.

The table lists this clonotype with a few counts. In DNA form, the CDR3 reads TGTGCCAGTAGGAAGGGGGGGACAGGGGGAAACGAGCAGTACTTC. It encodes CASRKGGTGGNEQYF. The gene calls are TRBV19 and TRBJ2-7; 11 nucleotides agree with TRBD1. Germline assignment: CDR1 LNHDA and CDR2 SQIVND (reference sequence). V lost 6 bases to trimming and J lost 5 bases; unmatched junction nucleotides: 9. This CDR3 region has 15 residues.

In regard to this clonotype: A much larger clone sits a single nucleotide away, making a read error possible. This chain uses TRBV7-8 with TRBJ1-1; D is ambiguous. CDR1 SGHVS and CDR2 FQNEAQ come from the germline V gene. This CDR3 spans 14 amino acids. V was cut by 5 bases and J by 4 bases, with 14 bases left in between. The CDR3 protein is CASSQGPQSTEAFF. CDR3 nucleotides: TGTGCCAGCAGCCAAGGGCCGCAGAGCACTGAAGCTTTCTTT.